The T cell receptor beta chain described here comes from a study of shared clonotypes between healthy human individuals. Study-level background: Donors had three CD4 naive, three CD4 memory, two CD8 naive and one CD8 memory plate apiece. Study-level points and caveats: Large sequencing depth failed to make sorted-subset sequencing complete, rarefaction showed. The generation probabilities recorded for non-shared clonotypes fell below those of clonotypes shared by all four donors.

An even split of each subset's genomic DNA across several immunoSEQ plates was performed. Sequencing was performed with immunoSEQ multiplex PCR; in TCRdb, only in-frame clones are kept and a portion is missing. The sample includes roughly 2.2 million clones, approximately 93% of them seen just once. As to this clone: Antigen: not known.

The CDR3 runs 16 residues. Trimming removed 2 bases from V and 6 bases from J, with 17 bases in between. The V gene is TRBV5-3, the J gene TRBJ2-2; the D call may be TRBD1 or TRBD2 (5 bases each). TRBV5-3 is flagged as an ORF with uncertain function. The source of this sequence is a man between 18 and 35 years old in good health. Some clones in this sample may be carry-over from other donors' samples. Sequenced material: naive CD4+ T cells from PBMCs. As for subset: CD45RA+ positively selected. CDR3 protein: CARSFRDVGTSGELFF. CDR3 sequence (DNA): TGTGCCAGAAGCTTTCGGGACGTAGGAACTTCCGGGGAGCTGTTTTTT.